This T cell receptor (beta chain) originates from a study of regulatory T cells in long-lasting Graves disease. CDR3-region Arm-PCR and iRepertoire HTBI primers produced the TCR beta libraries. TCRdb passed the multiplex PCR reads through MiXCR, listing each CDR3 protein once. This table has roughly 420,000 distinct CDR3 sequences, around 15% appearing once. Time point specified: newly diagnosed GD, antithyroid drugs for less than 3 months. PBMC-derived RNA was used for the TCR library. CDR3 size: 18 residues. Germline CDR1 is MDHEN and CDR2 is SYDVKM. The V and J ends lost 3 bases and 2 bases, in that order; junction bases with no gene match: 11. These data are also associated with another study on T cells in Graves' hyperthyroidism and ophthalmopathy.

This sequence originates from a woman aged 45-65 years with Graves disease. This chain connects TRBV28 to TRBJ2-7; 12 bases align to TRBD2. Sequencing used peripheral blood mononuclear cells (PBMCs), obtained at new diagnosis, from a patient treated with antithyroid drugs. The CDR3 DNA sequence: TGTGCCAGCAGTTTCCTTTTGGGACTAGCGGGCGATACCTACGAGCAGTACTTC. Translating it yields CASSFLLGLAGDTYEQYF.